The clone carrying this TCR beta chain turned up a few times. Antigen unknown. At one end, the junction sequence differs from germline, possibly due to a read error. The CDR3 covers 14 residues. Germline loops: CDR1 ENHRY, CDR2 SYGVKD. The data stem from a study of blood T cells in healthy people across ages. General study results and limits: Expanded clonotype changes were possibly confounded by unknown donor CMV status. Naive T cell percentage by flow cytometry tracked strongly with beta diversity.

It was with a sample-barcoded 5' primer and a J-beta primer mix that a second PCR of roughly 7 to 11 cycles was run. TCRdb ran MiXCR on the 5' RACE reads and lists one entry per CDR3 protein. The sample records about 570,000 distinct CDR3 sequences, about 25% being singletons. This same sample was also taken into another study, of T cells of mothers and their children. That work contributes: Whether pairs are related or unrelated, thymic selection shapes their TCR recombination output in much the same way.

This clonotype was sampled from a boy aged 2-15 years in good health. This sequence joins TRBV10-3 and TRBJ1-4; tentatively, D is TRBD1 (5 bases). Input material: blood. The chain's CDR3 is CAISDRGLGEKLFF. The CDR3 nucleotides are TGCGCCATCAGTGATAGGGGATTGGGTGAAAAACTGTTTTTT.